The 21 T cell receptor beta chains given below trace back to one sample, sequenced in a study of cytomegalovirus exposure and HLA in healthy donors. PCR amplification relied on 60 Vbeta primers (plus 13 Jbeta primers). Assay: immunoSEQ multiplex PCR; the TCRdb copy retains only in-frame clones and omits some. Here the sample spans some 180,000 clones, approximately 12% being singletons. The sequenced sample was PBMCs. Receptor source: a man aged 45 to 65 in good health and CMV-seropositive.

The rearrangement joins TRBV18 to TRBJ1-1, with D possibly TRBD1 on 5 matching bases. The CDR3 has 16 amino acids. V was clipped by 2 bases and J by 1 base, with 14 bases between them. From germline, CDR1 is KGHSH and CDR2 LQKENI. Written as DNA, the CDR3 is TGTGCCAGCTCACCATTAAGGGGTACGGGGAACACTGAAGCTTTCTTT. It is translated as CASSPLRGTGNTEAFF.

This sequence joins TRBV14 and TRBJ1-3; D possibly corresponds to TRBD1 (6 bases). V lost 0 bases and J 4 bases, leaving 10 bases between the germline ends. CDR1 and CDR2 from the germline V gene are SGHDN and FVKESK. The CDR3 consists of 15 residues. CDR3 coding DNA: TGTGCCAGCAGCCAAGAACAGGGCTACGGAAACACCATATATTTT. This gives the protein CASSQEQGYGNTIYF.

This clone was found a few times. The chain uses TRBV19 and TRBJ1-5, with TRBD1 matching over 7 bases. Looked up from germline, CDR1 is LNHDA and CDR2 is SQIVND (reference sequence). V dropped 7 bases and J dropped 8; count of bases not matched to a gene: 8. The CDR3 spans 13 residues. The CDR3 reads CASNRGRGEPQHF. The CDR3 DNA sequence: TGTGCCAGTAATCGAGGCAGGGGGGAGCCCCAGCATTTT.

The gene calls are TRBV4-3 and TRBJ1-1; D not resolved. Germline lookup yields CDR1 LGHNA and CDR2 YSLEER. Trimming removed 6 bases from V and 1 base from J, with 15 bases in between. This CDR3 spans 15 amino acids. CDR3 protein: CASREGLEGNTEAFF. CDR3 bases: TGCGCCAGCAGGGAGGGTTTAGAGGGGAACACTGAAGCTTTCTTT.

With regard to this clone: The same CDR3 also results from other DNA sequences found in this sample. The CDR3 here is CASSLGTSLYEQYF. CDR3 sequence (DNA): TGCGCCAGCAGCTTAGGGACTAGCCTATACGAGCAGTACTTC. This rearrangement joins TRBV5-1 to TRBJ2-7; 9 bases map to TRBD2. The CDR3 contains 14 residues. Trimming took 2 bases from V and 4 from J; bases not matched to a gene: 4. Looked up from germline, CDR1 is SGHRS and CDR2 is YFSETQ.

The CDR3 nucleotides are TGTGCCAGCAGTTTCGTGGGACAGGGGGCGAATCAGCCCCAGCATTTT. Translated: CASSFVGQGANQPQHF. The chain uses TRBV28 and TRBJ1-5, with TRBD1 matching 12 bases. The CDR3 is 16 amino acids. V lost 3 bases, J lost 4 bases, and 4 bases stayed unmatched. CDR1 and CDR2 from the germline V gene are MDHEN and SYDVKM.

This clone was picked up a small number of times. The chain has TRBV11-2 and TRBJ2-7; 9 bases align to TRBD1. CDR1 and CDR2 (germline): SGHAT, FQNNGV. This CDR3 has 15 residues. V lost 1 base, J lost 2 bases, and 3 bases stayed unmatched. CDR3 region: CASSLGTGGTYEQYV. The CDR3 DNA is TGTGCCAGCAGCTTAGGTACAGGGGGCACCTACGAGCAGTACGTC.

The V gene is TRBV29-1, the J gene TRBJ2-2; the match to TRBD1 covers 10 bases. Germline V gene lookup returns CDR1 SQVTM and CDR2 ANQGSEA. J lost 5 bases, V lost 3 bases, and 3 bases had no gene match. This CDR3 comprises 14 residues. The CDR3 loop is CSVEDRGGTGELFF. The CDR3 DNA is TGCAGCGTTGAGGACAGGGGGGGGACCGGGGAGCTGTTTTTT.

The table lists this clone with a few counts. The chain joins TRBV7-9 to TRBJ1-5; 12 bases align to TRBD1. Germline CDR1 is SEHNR and CDR2 is FQNEAQ (reference sequence). The CDR3 covers 17 residues. The junction had 7 bases not matched to a gene; V was cut back by 5 bases and J by 2 bases. Written as DNA, the CDR3 is TGTGCCAGCAGCCTTGGGACAGGGGGCATCGGCAATCAGCCCCAGCATTTT. This codes for CASSLGTGGIGNQPQHF.

Relative to its sample, this clone is medium-sized. This chain joins TRBV4-3 and TRBJ2-3, with D possibly being TRBD1 (5 bases). Trimming shortened V by 6 bases and J by 3 bases, and 10 bases separated the two germline ends. Germline values: CDR1 LGHNA, CDR2 YSLEER. This CDR3 contains 13 residues. The CDR3 loop is CASSHKGTDTQYF. DNA of the CDR3: TGCGCCAGCAGTCACAAGGGGACAGATACGCAGTATTTT.

On this clone itself: Germline is not matched at one junction end, which may reflect a read error. Other DNA variants within this sample encode the same CDR3. The chain combines TRBV9 with TRBJ1-1, with 10 positions matching TRBD1. The CDR3 is 13 residues long. Germline assignment: CDR1 SGDLS and CDR2 YYNGEE. The CDR3 spells CASSVVGTGEAFF. The CDR3 nucleotides are TGTGCCAGCAGCGTAGTTGGGACAGGGGAAGCTTTTTTT. Full variable domain (remainder filled in from reference TRBV9 and TRBJ1-1): DSGVTQTPKHLITATGQRVTLRCSPRSGDLSVYWYQQSLDQGLQFLIQYYNGEERAKGNILERFSAQQFPDLHSELNLSSLELGDSALYFCASSVVGTGEAFFGQGTRLTVV.

This clone was recorded a few times. The rearrangement uses TRBV25-1 and TRBJ1-1, with 7 bases identical to TRBD1. Germline CDR1 and CDR2: MGHDK and SYGVNS. The junction had 3 bases not matched to a gene; V was cut back by 4 bases and J by 1 base. This CDR3 is 14 amino acids long. CDR3 region: CASSGRQGNTEAFF. The DNA for the CDR3 is TGTGCCAGCAGTGGCAGACAGGGGAACACTGAAGCTTTCTTT.

The chain has TRBV15 and TRBJ2-5; 9 nucleotides match TRBD1. Unmatched junction bases numbered 5, after V lost 2 bases and J lost 4 bases. CDR1 is LNHNV, CDR2 YYDKDF, per germline (reference sequence). This CDR3 is built from 15 residues. CDR3 sequence reads: CATSRFTGGGETQYF. The CDR3 DNA reads as TGTGCCACCAGCAGATTCACAGGGGGCGGAGAGACCCAGTACTTC.

Only a few counts were recorded for this clone. At one boundary the junction diverges from the germline segment, which might be a read error. J is TRBJ1-6 and V is TRBV30, with D tentatively TRBD1 (5 bases). The CDR3 sequence is 13 residues long. Germline lookup yields CDR1 GTSNPN and CDR2 SVGIG (reference sequence). The CDR3 region has the DNA TGTGCCTCGGCGGGACGGTATAATTCACCCATCCACTTC. Its protein is CASAGRYNSPIHF.

In this sample, this clone turned up many times. The rearrangement links TRBV5-1 to TRBJ1-1; weak D call: TRBD1 (5 bases). Germline V gives CDR1 SGHRS, CDR2 YFSETQ. This CDR3 has 14 amino acids. V was shortened by 3 bases and J by 1 base, with 10 bases between the two germline ends. CDR3 DNA: TGCGCCAGCAGCTATCAAAGGGGGAACACTGAAGCTTTCTTT. This sequence encodes CASSYQRGNTEAFF.

This sequence joins TRBV5-1 and TRBJ2-1, with D perhaps matching TRBD2 (7 bases). Trimming removed 0 bases from V and 0 bases from J, with 16 bases in between. The CDR3 has 18 residues. The germline V gene encodes CDR1 SGHRS and CDR2 YFSETQ. CDR3 sequence (DNA): TGCGCCAGCAGCTTGGTCCGCCGGGGGGCCCTCTCCTACAATGAGCAGTTCTTC. It is translated as CASSLVRRGALSYNEQFF.

The V and J genes are TRBV5-6 and TRBJ1-2; 10 bases line up with TRBD1. Germline CDR1 SGHDT, CDR2 YYEEEE. Trimming took 4 bases from V and 3 from J; bases not matched to a gene: 3. CDR3 length: 14 residues. In nucleotides, the CDR3 is TGTGCCAGCAGCCCGGGGACAGGGGACTATGGCTACACCTTC. Its protein is CASSPGTGDYGYTF. Based on the CDR3 plus reference TRBV5-6 and TRBJ1-2, the full variable domain is DAGVTQSPTHLIKTRGQQVTLRCSPKSGHDTVSWYQQALGQGPQFIFQYYEEEERQRGNFPDRFSGHQFPNYSSELNVNALLLGDSALYLCASSPGTGDYGYTFGSGTRLTVV.

The gene calls are TRBV6-6 and TRBJ2-1, with 8 bases that match TRBD2. This CDR3 comprises 14 residues. V gave up 6 bases and J gave up 8 bases; unmatched junction bases: 9. Germline values: CDR1 MNHNY, CDR2 SVGAGI (reference sequence). Written as DNA, the CDR3 is TGTGCCAGCAGGACGGGGGGGGGAGCGGATGAGCAGTTCTTC. It translates to CASRTGGGADEQFF.

The rearrangement joins TRBV29-1 to TRBJ2-7; TRBD1 agrees at 7 bases. This CDR3 has 14 residues. CDR1 and CDR2 from the germline V gene are SQVTM and ANQGSEA. The V segment lost 0 bases and the J segment 2 bases; nucleotides outside the gene matches: 4. The CDR3 DNA follows: TGCAGCGTTGAAGACGGGGACAGCCCCTACGAGCAGTACTTC. This codes for CSVEDGDSPYEQYF.

The rearrangement uses TRBV7-9 and TRBJ2-7, with 8 positions matching TRBD1. CDR3 length: 14 amino acids. After removal of 4 bases from V and 0 bases from J, the junction contained 2 bases not matched to a gene. CDR1 SEHNR and CDR2 FQNEAQ come from the germline V gene (reference sequence). Here the CDR3 reads CASSWDRSSYEQYF. The CDR3 region has the DNA TGTGCCAGCAGCTGGGACAGGAGCTCCTACGAGCAGTACTTC.

The chain has TRBV5-4 and TRBJ2-5, with TRBD2 matching 12 bases. CDR1 and CDR2 (germline): SGHNT, YYREEE (reference sequence). V dropped 7 bases and J dropped 3; count of bases not matched to a gene: 4. The CDR3 is 14 amino acids. As DNA, the CDR3 is TGTGCCAGCGGCCTAGCGGGGGGGAAAGAGACCCAGTACTTC. It specifies CASGLAGGKETQYF.